This T cell receptor (beta chain) derives from a study of T cells after yellow fever vaccination. Study observations and caveats: Some clonotypes, a small share, were shared between CD4 and CD8 compartments.

The germline V and J ends were trimmed by 5 bases and 1 base, with 23 bases remaining between them. The V gene's germline CDR1 is SEHNR and CDR2 FQNEAQ (reference sequence). The CDR3 is 18 residues long. TCRdb re-analysed the 5' RACE reads in MiXCR, keeping a single row per CDR3 protein. Altogether some 200,000 distinct CDR3 sequences are present, approximately 3.3% being singletons, with the ten largest covering about 3.3%. This clonotype was detected a few times. The antigen is not known. The material sequenced was CD4+ T cells sorted from PBMCs, taken 10 days after the yellow fever booster vaccination. The receptor was derived from a young man who received the YFV17D yellow fever vaccine. The gene calls are TRBV7-9 and TRBJ1-1; D ambiguous. CDR3: CASSRIPIRIRPNTEAFF. For the CDR3, the DNA is TGTGCCAGCAGCCGCATTCCTATTCGAATACGGCCGAACACTGAAGCTTTCTTT.